These 26 T cell receptor beta chains originate from one sample sequenced in a study of siplizumab effects on memory and regulatory T cells. The table came from immunoSEQ multiplex PCR; TCRdb's copy has only in-frame clones and leaves some out. Among roughly 60,000 clones listed, approximately 95% were seen once. The sequencing sample was made of CD8+ T cells sorted from blood. The source of these receptors is a human donor in good health.

The genes are TRBV18 and TRBJ1-4; unclear D gene. The V gene lost 2 bases and the J gene lost 3 bases, with 13 bases spanning the gap. This CDR3 contains 16 residues. Germline V lookup: CDR1 KGHSH, CDR2 LQKENI. CDR3 nucleotides: TGTGCCAGCTCACCAATGGTAGGGCTGGCTAATGAAAAACTGTTTTTT. Translated, it gives CASSPMVGLANEKLFF.

The chain links TRBV5-4 to TRBJ1-1; D not certain. The CDR3 runs to 13 residues. Trimming took 6 bases from V and 3 from J, leaving 12 bases between them. Germline assignment: CDR1 SGHNT and CDR2 YYREEE (reference sequence). The CDR3 is CASTTPGDTEAFF. The CDR3 DNA is TGTGCCAGCACCACCCCCGGGGACACTGAAGCTTTCTTT.

The genes are TRBV30 and TRBJ2-5, with 9 positions matching TRBD1. Germline V gives CDR1 GTSNPN, CDR2 SVGIG (reference sequence). V was clipped by 0 bases and J by 4 bases; unmatched bases: 9. This CDR3 has 16 amino acids. The CDR3 nucleotides are TGTGCCTGGAGTGTACCCAACTTGGACAGGGGAGAGACCCAGTACTTC. Its protein is CAWSVPNLDRGETQYF.

This chain connects TRBV29-1 to TRBJ2-6, with TRBD1 matching over 11 bases. The junction had 4 bases not matched to a gene; V was cut back by 6 bases and J by 0 bases. The CDR3 loop spans 16 amino acids. Germline V gene lookup returns CDR1 SQVTM and CDR2 ANQGSEA. The chain's CDR3 is CSVRTGGSSGANVLTF. The CDR3 DNA is TGCAGCGTAAGGACAGGGGGCTCCTCTGGGGCCAACGTCCTGACTTTC.

This clone was detected only once. The chain uses TRBV5-8 and TRBJ1-1; D gene ambiguous. The CDR3 runs 13 residues. Germline V gene data show CDR1 as SGHTS and CDR2 as YDEGEE. V was shortened by 9 bases and J by 2 bases, with 14 bases between the two germline ends. The DNA of the CDR3 is TGTGCCAACGGGAGGACGGCAAACACTGAAGCTTTCTTT. It is translated as CANGRTANTEAFF. Looking up the rest from reference TRBV5-8 and TRBJ1-1 gives the full variable domain: EAGVTQSPTHLIKTRGQQATLRCSPISGHTSVYWYQQALGLGLQFLLWYDEGEERNRGNFPPRFSGRQFPNYSSELNVNALELEDSALYLCANGRTANTEAFFGQGTRLTVV.

The chain joins TRBV9 to TRBJ2-7; 15 bases line up with TRBD2. The ends lost 2 bases at V and 7 bases at J; junction bases unmatched: 1. Germline-derived CDR1 and CDR2 are SGDLS and YYNGEE. CDR3 length: 14 amino acids. CDR3 coding DNA: TGTGCCAGCAGCGTCGGGACTAGCGGGAGGGAGCAGTACTTC. The encoded protein is CASSVGTSGREQYF.

In this sample, this clone turned up once. The CDR3 DNA follows: TGTGCCAGCAGCGTAGGCGCGGAGACCCAGTACTTC. It specifies CASSVGAETQYF. This rearrangement joins TRBV9 to TRBJ2-5; D gene ambiguous. This CDR3 region has 12 residues. Trimming cost V 0 bases and J 5 bases, with 5 bases left between them. CDR1 SGDLS and CDR2 YYNGEE come from the germline V gene.

This chain uses TRBV7-9 with TRBJ2-7; D tentatively fits TRBD1 or TRBD2 (5 bases each). Trimming left V 4 bases short and J 3 bases short, with 10 bases between. The length of the CDR3 is 13 residues. The germline V gene has CDR1 SEHNR and CDR2 FQNEAQ (reference sequence). The DNA for the CDR3 is TGTGCCAGCAGCTACGGGGCGAACTACGAGCAGTACTTC. It translates to CASSYGANYEQYF.

The chain employs TRBV7-9 and TRBJ2-7; 8 bases map to TRBD2. Germline V CDR1 and CDR2: SEHNR, FQNEAQ (reference sequence). Trimming removed 0 bases from V and 5 bases from J; junction bases left unmatched: 6. The CDR3 extends over 15 amino acids. The CDR3 reads CASSLATGLVNEQYF. CDR3 sequence (DNA): TGTGCCAGCAGCTTAGCAACGGGACTAGTAAACGAGCAGTACTTC.

The CDR3 bases are TGTGCCACCAGCAGACAATACACGGATGGCTACACCTTC. This encodes CATSRQYTDGYTF. The rearrangement joins TRBV15 to TRBJ1-2; no firm D call. The V end lost 2 bases, the J end lost 6 bases, and 10 bases lay between the germline ends. CDR3 length equals 13 residues. From germline, CDR1 is LNHNV and CDR2 YYDKDF (reference sequence).

The chain recombines TRBV14 with TRBJ2-4; TRBD1 or TRBD2 may be the D gene (5 bases each). The CDR3 length is 15 residues. Germline V gives CDR1 SGHDN, CDR2 FVKESK. Trimming stripped 5 bases from V and 2 bases from J, with 13 bases between. The CDR3 region has the DNA TGTGCCAGCAGCGCCCTTTCGGGGCCCAAAAACATTCAGTACTTC. It codes for CASSALSGPKNIQYF.

J is TRBJ2-4 and V is TRBV6-5; possibly TRBD1 or TRBD2 for D (5 bases each). Germline V gene data show CDR1 as MNHEY and CDR2 as SVGAGI. Between the trimmed V and J ends, which lost 6 bases and 8 bases, there was a span of 17 bases. The CDR3 runs to 14 residues. The CDR3 sequence: CASRRGRLGDIQYF. CDR3 sequence (DNA): TGTGCCAGCAGGAGAGGAAGATTGGGGGACATTCAGTACTTC.

V gene TRBV7-9 combines with J gene TRBJ2-1, with TRBD2 matching 13 bases. The junction had 3 bases not matched to a gene; V was cut back by 2 bases and J by 5 bases. Looked up from germline, CDR1 is SEHNR and CDR2 is FQNEAQ (reference sequence). The CDR3 loop spans 16 amino acids. This CDR3 reads CASSLIGLAGDNEQFF. The CDR3 DNA reads TGTGCCAGCAGCTTAATAGGACTAGCGGGAGACAATGAGCAGTTCTTC. Full variable domain (rest looked up from reference TRBV7-9 and TRBJ2-1): DTGVSQNPRHKITKRGQNVTFRCDPISEHNRLYWYRQTLGQGPEFLTYFQNEAQLEKSRLLSDRFSAERPKGSFSTLEIQRTEQGDSAMYLCASSLIGLAGDNEQFFGPGTRLTVL.

J is TRBJ1-1 and V is TRBV5-5; D remains ambiguous. The germline gives CDR1 SGHKS, CDR2 YYEKEE (reference sequence). The CDR3 runs 13 residues. The V and J ends lost 5 bases and 0 bases respectively, with 8 bases between them. The CDR3 protein is CASRRHVNTEAFF. CDR3 nucleotides: TGTGCCAGCAGGAGACACGTGAACACTGAAGCTTTCTTT.

This chain joins TRBV30 and TRBJ1-1; D is ambiguous. V dropped 0 bases and J dropped 1 base, with 3 bases sitting between them. Germline values: CDR1 GTSNPN, CDR2 SVGIG (reference sequence). The CDR3 has 12 amino acids. The CDR3 sequence: CAWSVGNTEAFF. CDR3 nucleotide sequence: TGTGCCTGGAGTGTCGGGAACACTGAAGCTTTCTTT.

This clone showed up just once. V usage is TRBV6-5 and J usage is TRBJ1-2; D remains unclear. The ends were cut back, 2 bases at V and 8 bases at J, with 6 bases in the middle. The CDR3 has 11 amino acids. Germline CDR1 MNHEY, CDR2 SVGAGI. This CDR3 reads CASSYGEGYTF. In DNA form, the CDR3 reads TGTGCCAGCAGTTACGGGGAAGGCTACACCTTC.

V is TRBV10-1 and J is TRBJ2-1; D ambiguous. CDR3 size: 11 residues. Trimming shortened V by 3 bases and J by 11 bases, and 8 bases separated the two germline ends. CDR1 and CDR2 from the germline V gene are WNHNN and SYGVQD (reference sequence). The CDR3 DNA reads as TGCGCCAGCAGTGATACAGTCCAGCAGTTCTTC. Translating it yields CASSDTVQQFF.

The rearrangement uses TRBV5-1 and TRBJ2-7; weak D call: TRBD1 (5 bases). Germline V gives CDR1 SGHRS, CDR2 YFSETQ. Between the trimmed V and J ends, which lost 3 bases and 3 bases, there was a span of 7 bases. This CDR3 region has 12 residues. CDR3 region: CASSSDSYEQYF. Written as DNA, the CDR3 is TGCGCCAGCAGCTCCGACAGCTACGAGCAGTACTTC.

The chain combines TRBV9 with TRBJ2-7, with 7 bases fitting TRBD2. Germline CDR1 reads SGDLS; CDR2 reads YYNGEE. Trimming at V came to 0 bases and at J to 3 bases, leaving 6 bases not matched to a gene. CDR3 length equals 15 residues. For the CDR3, the DNA is TGTGCCAGCAGCGTAGCTGGAGGACTAGGCTACGAGCAGTACTTC. Encoded protein: CASSVAGGLGYEQYF.

The chain carries TRBV7-2 and TRBJ1-1; TRBD1 matches at 11 bases. Per the germline V gene, CDR1 is SGHTA and CDR2 is FQGNSA. The junction had 7 bases not matched to a gene; V was cut back by 5 bases and J by 5 bases. The CDR3 is 15 residues long. CDR3 residues: CASSEDRGRNTEAFF. As DNA, the CDR3 is TGTGCCAGCAGCGAGGACAGGGGGCGGAATACTGAAGCTTTCTTT.

The V call is TRBV27, the J call TRBJ1-2; D is uncertain. Trimming left V 7 bases short and J 0 bases short, with 9 bases between. The CDR3 extends over 13 amino acids. CDR1 and CDR2 from the germline V gene are MNHEY and SMNVEV (reference sequence). CDR3 protein: CASTPAANYGYTF. The CDR3 nucleotides read TGTGCCAGCACCCCGGCGGCTAACTATGGCTACACCTTC.

V gene TRBV18 combines with J gene TRBJ2-7; D may match TRBD1 or TRBD2 (5 bases each). CDR1 is KGHSH, CDR2 LQKENI, per germline. This CDR3 is built from 16 residues. The V end lost 2 bases, the J end lost 1 base, and 15 bases lay between the germline ends. CDR3 nucleotides: TGTGCCAGCTCACCAGGAACAGGACGGGGTTCCTACGAGCAGTACTTC. Protein product: CASSPGTGRGSYEQYF.

The chain carries TRBV7-9 and TRBJ2-5, with TRBD1 as a possible D gene (5 bases). The V gene lost 2 bases and the J gene lost 3 bases, with 19 bases spanning the gap. CDR3 length: 17 amino acids. Germline V gene data show CDR1 as SEHNR and CDR2 as FQNEAQ (reference sequence). DNA of the CDR3: TGTGCCAGCAGCTTACCTTCACAGGTCCCCATCAAAGAGACCCAGTACTTC. This codes for CASSLPSQVPIKETQYF.

The CDR3, as DNA: TGCGCCAGCAGCCCCCAGGCCAGCCCACAGGGGGCGGTTGGCTACACCTTC. Translation: CASSPQASPQGAVGYTF. This sequence joins TRBV4-1 and TRBJ1-2; 9 bases align to TRBD1. This CDR3 is built from 17 residues. The V gene's germline CDR1 is MGHRA and CDR2 YSYEKL. The J segment lost 7 bases and the V segment lost 4 bases, leaving 16 bases of the junction unmatched.

Points on this clone: A much larger clone lies a single base off, so this may be a read error. The rearrangement uses TRBV28 and TRBJ2-3; no reliable D call. Germline-derived CDR1 and CDR2 are MDHEN and SYDVKM. The CDR3 is 13 residues long. V was trimmed by 2 bases and J by 0 bases, leaving 3 bases between them. The CDR3 here is CASSLTSTDTQYF. The CDR3 DNA reads as TGTGCCAGCAGTTTAACTAGCACAGATACGCAGTATTTT.

V gene TRBV30 combines with J gene TRBJ2-7; unclear D gene. Per the germline V gene, CDR1 is GTSNPN and CDR2 is SVGIG (reference sequence). The length of the CDR3 is 11 residues. V lost 3 bases to trimming and J lost 5 bases, with 8 bases between them. CDR3 sequence reads: CAWSSINEQYF. The DNA for the CDR3 is TGTGCCTGGAGCTCTATCAACGAGCAGTACTTC.